This TCR beta chain came from a study of blood T cell repertoires in COVID-19. Study in general: Acute and convalescent COVID-19 samples came from the United States, Italy and Spain. Sources were T cells, B-cell-depleted T cells, or PBMCs; the material itself was cDNA or gDNA.

Germline V CDR1 and CDR2: SNHLY, FYNNEI. The CDR3 is 14 amino acids. V was clipped by 8 bases and J by 7 bases; unmatched bases: 6. As handled by the study authors: Estimates of nucleated cell counts were drawn from the amplification of reference gene primers. Generated by immunoSEQ multiplex PCR, the TCRdb table keeps only in-frame clones and is missing some. That table is the source of V, J and clone size, and D and trimming were worked out from the DNA. The table records about 40,000 clones, about 90% of them present only once. The rearrangement uses TRBV2 and TRBJ1-5; 12 bases line up with TRBD1. Source material: peripheral blood. The source of this sequence is a man between 65 and 85 years old with acute or convalescent COVID-19. CDR3 sequence (DNA): TGTGCCAGCTCTGGGACAGGGGGCAGGCAGCCCCAGCATTTT. Translating gives CASSGTGGRQPQHF.